The next 28 T cell receptor beta chains were all read from a single sample in a study of T cell repertoires in cytomegalovirus infection. TCRdb ran MiXCR on the reads and lists one entry per CDR3 protein. The sample carries some 250,000 distinct CDR3 sequences, 8% to 9.5% recorded once. The sequenced material came from PBMCs. The receptors shown here come from a human donor in good health (CMV status not recorded). Some clones in this sample may be carry-over from other donors' samples.

This clonotype was found many times. The chain employs TRBV28 and TRBJ1-1; D gene unclear. The CDR3 runs 12 residues. Germline-derived CDR1 and CDR2 are MDHEN and SYDVKM. Between the trimmed V and J ends, which lost 11 bases and 1 base, there was a span of 11 bases. The DNA for the CDR3 is TGTGCCGGGAAAGACCAGAACACTGAAGCTTTCTTT. It translates to CAGKDQNTEAFF.

At least ten counts were recorded for this clonotype. Here the CDR3 DNA reads TGTGCCACCAGTGATCCCAGGGATGTGAACACTGAAGCTTTCTTT. This translates into CATSDPRDVNTEAFF. The J gene is TRBJ1-1, the V gene TRBV24-1; D perhaps matches TRBD1 (5 bases). CDR1 and CDR2 (germline): KGHDR, SFDVKD. The CDR3 consists of 15 residues. V dropped 3 bases and J dropped 0 bases, with 10 bases sitting between them.

This clonotype was counted ten times or more. The V and J genes are TRBV7-9 and TRBJ2-7; TRBD1 agrees at 9 bases. CDR1 and CDR2 (germline): SEHNR, FQNEAQ (reference sequence). This CDR3 is 14 amino acids long. V was pared by 4 bases and J by 5 bases, with 6 bases of the junction left unmatched. For the CDR3, the DNA is TGTGCCAGCAGCTCTGCCGGGACAGGGCACGAGCAGTACTTC. This encodes CASSSAGTGHEQYF.

This clonotype was observed many times. The V call is TRBV7-2, the J call TRBJ1-2; 8 bases fit TRBD1. The CDR3 sequence is 14 residues long. Trimming at V came to 7 bases and at J to 4 bases, leaving 8 bases not matched to a gene. Germline lookup yields CDR1 SGHTA and CDR2 FQGNSA. CDR3 in amino acids: CASTPGGTIYGYTF. The CDR3 DNA reads TGTGCCAGCACCCCAGGGGGCACTATCTATGGCTACACCTTC.

The sample holds many counts of this clonotype. The chain couples TRBV7-2 to TRBJ1-4; no clear D gene. V gave up 1 base and J gave up 8 bases, with 8 bases separating them. In germline, CDR1 is SGHTA, CDR2 FQGNSA. The CDR3 consists of 13 residues. This chain's CDR3 is CASSLVGVEKLFF. The DNA for the CDR3 is TGTGCCAGCAGCTTAGTTGGTGTGGAAAAACTGTTTTTT. The variable domain in full, completed from reference TRBV7-2 and TRBJ1-4, reads GAGVSQSPSNKVTEKGKDVELRCDPISGHTALYWYRQSLGQGLEFLIYFQGNSAPDKSGLPSDRFSAERTGGSVSTLTIQRTQQEDSAVYLCASSLVGVEKLFFGSGTQLSVL.

This sequence joins TRBV5-5 and TRBJ1-5, with D unclear. This CDR3 is 15 amino acids long. With 3 bases removed from V and 0 bases from J, the gap between germline ends came to 10 bases. CDR1 is SGHKS and CDR2 is YYEKEE in the germline V gene (reference sequence). CDR3 loop: CASSYAVDSNQPQHF. CDR3 in DNA: TGTGCCAGCAGCTACGCCGTGGATAGCAATCAGCCCCAGCATTTT.

The gene calls are TRBV11-2 and TRBJ2-7; 10 nucleotides match TRBD2. Germline V gene lookup returns CDR1 SGHAT and CDR2 FQNNGV. The CDR3 sequence is 14 residues long. The trim removed 3 bases at V and 5 bases at J, leaving 4 bases unmatched. In DNA, the CDR3 is TGTGCCAGCAGCTTCCCAGCGGGAGGGAACGAGCAGTACTTC. This translates into CASSFPAGGNEQYF.

This sequence joins TRBV28 and TRBJ1-1; the D is unclear. This CDR3 region has 13 residues. Per germline, CDR1 MDHEN and CDR2 SYDVKM. The V and J ends lost 6 bases and 3 bases respectively, with 11 bases between them. The CDR3 loop is CASRSTAHTEAFF. CDR3 sequence (DNA): TGTGCCAGCAGGTCAACAGCGCACACTGAAGCTTTCTTT.

At least ten counts were recorded for this clonotype. This rearrangement joins TRBV7-2 to TRBJ2-1; D possibly uses TRBD1 or TRBD2 (5 bases each). The germline CDR1 and CDR2 sequences are SGHTA and FQGNSA. The CDR3 spans 12 residues. With 3 bases removed from V and 8 bases from J, the gap between germline ends came to 8 bases. The CDR3 reads CASSFGGDEQFF. As DNA, the CDR3 is TGTGCCAGCAGCTTTGGGGGTGATGAGCAGTTCTTC.

The V call is TRBV18, the J call TRBJ1-5, with D possibly TRBD1 on 5 matching bases. CDR3 length: 16 residues. Trimming removed 3 bases from V and 0 bases from J, with 12 bases in between. Germline V CDR1 and CDR2: KGHSH, LQKENI. CDR3 DNA: TGTGCCAGCTCACCCCTGGGGGGAAATAGCAATCAGCCCCAGCATTTT. It translates to CASSPLGGNSNQPQHF.

The chain joins TRBV7-6 to TRBJ2-7, with 8 bases fitting TRBD1. Germline V lookup: CDR1 SGHVS, CDR2 FNYEAQ. The V and J ends lost 1 base and 3 bases, in that order; junction bases with no gene match: 5. The CDR3 runs 15 residues. CDR3 sequence (DNA): TGTGCCAGCAGCTTAGAGGCAGGGGGCGGCTACGAGCAGTACTTC. This sequence encodes CASSLEAGGGYEQYF.

This clonotype was recorded at least ten times. This chain joins TRBV6-6 and TRBJ2-7, with D possibly TRBD2 on 6 matching bases. The germline V gene has CDR1 MNHNY and CDR2 SVGAGI (reference sequence). The CDR3 spans 16 residues. Trimming pared 2 bases from V and 2 bases from J, leaving 16 bases between. The chain's CDR3 is CASSYVLGGDTYEQYF. DNA for the CDR3: TGTGCCAGCAGTTACGTCCTGGGCGGGGATACCTACGAGCAGTACTTC.

In its sample, this clonotype was seen many times. The DNA for the CDR3 is TGTGCCAGCAGCTGGAAGAGAGACAGTGGCTACACCTTC. Its translation is CASSWKRDSGYTF. This chain links TRBV7-8 with TRBJ1-2; tentative D call: TRBD1 (5 bases). Trimming left V 4 bases short and J 7 bases short, with 13 bases between. Germline V CDR1 and CDR2: SGHVS, FQNEAQ. The CDR3 runs to 13 residues.

This clonotype was counted a few times. The chain has TRBV4-2 and TRBJ2-3, with TRBD2 matching over 9 bases. After removal of 5 bases from V and 3 bases from J, the junction contained 12 bases not matched to a gene. The CDR3 loop spans 17 amino acids. Germline loops: CDR1 LGHNA, CDR2 YNFKEQ. The chain's CDR3 is CASSSYGASGGTDTQYF. CDR3 DNA sequence: TGTGCCAGCAGCTCATATGGGGCGAGCGGGGGGACAGATACGCAGTATTTT.

This clonotype was found a few times. The gene calls are TRBV29-1 and TRBJ2-7, with no clear D. Germline V gives CDR1 SQVTM, CDR2 ANQGSEA. Deletions cut 6 bases from V and 2 bases from J, with 11 bases between. There are 12 residues in the CDR3. CDR3 sequence (DNA): TGCAGCGTCCTTGCACTCACCTACGAGCAGTACTTC. It encodes CSVLALTYEQYF.

This clonotype was counted many times. J is TRBJ2-6 and V is TRBV4-1; maybe TRBD1 (6 bases). This CDR3 has 16 amino acids. V was cut by 3 bases and J by 2 bases, with 11 bases left in between. From germline, CDR1 is MGHRA and CDR2 YSYEKL. The CDR3 DNA reads TGCGCCAGCAGCCACGGACGGGACACTGGGGCCAACGTCCTGACTTTC. Translated: CASSHGRDTGANVLTF.

This clonotype was picked up a small number of times. The chain combines TRBV11-2 with TRBJ2-3, with D tentatively TRBD1 (6 bases). CDR3 length equals 14 residues. Trimming took 7 bases from V and 3 from J, leaving 14 bases between them. Germline values: CDR1 SGHAT, CDR2 FQNNGV. Written as DNA, the CDR3 is TGTGCCAGCAAGCATTACAGGGAAACAGATACGCAGTATTTT. It is translated as CASKHYRETDTQYF.

This clonotype was seen a single time. This sequence joins TRBV5-6 and TRBJ2-2; D is unclear. Between the trimmed V and J ends, which lost 2 bases and 3 bases, there was a span of 14 bases. CDR1 is SGHDT, CDR2 YYEEEE, per germline. The length of the CDR3 is 16 residues. The CDR3: CASSFNRGFYTGELFF. The CDR3 DNA reads as TGTGCCAGCAGCTTCAATCGAGGCTTCTACACCGGGGAGCTGTTTTTT.

This clonotype was observed at least ten times. This chain links TRBV19 with TRBJ2-1; tentative D call: TRBD1 (6 bases). V dropped 6 bases and J dropped 5 bases, with 17 bases sitting between them. Germline CDR1 reads LNHDA; CDR2 reads SQIVND (reference sequence). CDR3 length: 15 residues. CDR3 DNA sequence: TGTGCCAGTAGCACCGGACAGACTTATAACAATGAGCAGTTCTTC. It yields the protein CASSTGQTYNNEQFF.

This clonotype was seen repeatedly, ten times or more. The chain links TRBV7-2 to TRBJ2-7; 13 positions match TRBD2. Germline CDR1 and CDR2: SGHTA and FQGNSA. The J segment lost 2 bases and the V segment lost 1 base, leaving 8 bases of the junction unmatched. This CDR3 has 18 residues. The CDR3 loop reads CASSLVGTGTSGAYEQYF. DNA for the CDR3: TGTGCCAGCAGCTTAGTGGGGACCGGGACTAGCGGGGCCTACGAGCAGTACTTC.

This clonotype was seen ten or more times. V and J are TRBV7-2 and TRBJ1-2, with 7 positions matching TRBD1. Germline CDR1 reads SGHTA; CDR2 reads FQGNSA. The CDR3 sequence is 14 residues long. The ends lost 5 bases at V and 2 bases at J; junction bases unmatched: 5. The CDR3, as DNA: TGTGCCAGCAGCACGTGGGACAGCAACTATGGCTACACCTTC. This translates into CASSTWDSNYGYTF.

The chain carries TRBV10-2 and TRBJ1-4; D uncertain. The CDR3 runs to 14 residues. V dropped 6 bases and J dropped 8 bases, with 16 bases sitting between them. The germline V gene has CDR1 WSHSY and CDR2 SAAADI. DNA for the CDR3: TGCGCCAGCAGGATGGGCCCCGGTGGAGAAAAACTGTTTTTT. As protein: CASRMGPGGEKLFF.

The chain is built from TRBV11-2 and TRBJ1-1; a possible D gene is TRBD1 (5 bases). The germline V gene encodes CDR1 SGHAT and CDR2 FQNNGV. The CDR3 contains 15 residues. With 5 bases removed from V and 1 base from J, the gap between germline ends came to 14 bases. The CDR3 here is CASSPRGLGNTEAFF. CDR3 in DNA: TGTGCCAGCAGCCCCCGGGGACTGGGGAACACTGAAGCTTTCTTT.

Worth noting for this clonotype: Given a much more abundant clone one base away, this may be a read error. The rearrangement joins TRBV7-2 to TRBJ2-1; D gene unclear. The CDR3 covers 13 residues. CDR1 SGHTA and CDR2 FQGNSA come from the germline V gene. With 1 base removed from V and 2 bases from J, the gap between germline ends came to 3 bases. The CDR3 sequence is CASSLEPYNEQFF. Here the CDR3 DNA reads TGTGCCAGCAGCTTAGAACCCTACAATGAGCAGTTCTTC. Drawing the rest from reference TRBV7-2 and TRBJ2-1, the complete variable domain is GAGVSQSPSNKVTEKGKDVELRCDPISGHTALYWYRQSLGQGLEFLIYFQGNSAPDKSGLPSDRFSAERTGGSVSTLTIQRTQQEDSAVYLCASSLEPYNEQFFGPGTRLTVL.

This chain connects TRBV28 to TRBJ1-2; D uncertain. This CDR3 spans 12 amino acids. Trimming pared 8 bases from V and 8 bases from J, leaving 15 bases between. Germline assignment: CDR1 MDHEN and CDR2 SYDVKM. The CDR3 DNA sequence: TGTGCCAGCGTAGTGGGGTCCCGCGGCTACACCTTC. Its translation: CASVVGSRGYTF.

This clonotype has a count of ten or more. The genes are TRBV7-6 and TRBJ2-5, with TRBD1 as a possible D gene (6 bases). The length of the CDR3 is 14 residues. Germline lookup yields CDR1 SGHVS and CDR2 FNYEAQ. V lost 2 bases and J 4 bases, leaving 11 bases between the germline ends. For the CDR3, the DNA is TGTGCCAGCAGCTTAATACAGGGTCGAGAGACCCAGTACTTC. As protein: CASSLIQGRETQYF.

The chain has TRBV7-2 and TRBJ2-3; maybe TRBD2 (6 bases). Trimming took 5 bases from V and 6 from J, leaving 18 bases between them. This CDR3 spans 15 amino acids. Per the germline V gene, CDR1 is SGHTA and CDR2 is FQGNSA. This CDR3 reads CASSPGGAGEDTQYF. In DNA, the CDR3 is TGTGCCAGCAGCCCCGGAGGGGCTGGGGAGGATACGCAGTATTTT.

Ten or more counts support this clonotype. The genes are TRBV27 and TRBJ1-5; TRBD1 is a possible D gene (6 bases). With 6 bases removed from V and 2 bases from J, the gap between germline ends came to 17 bases. This CDR3 contains 16 residues. CDR1 and CDR2 from the germline V gene are MNHEY and SMNVEV (reference sequence). Here the CDR3 DNA reads TGTGCCAGCAGCCGACAAGGGGGTTACGGCAATCAGCCCCAGCATTTT. It codes for CASSRQGGYGNQPQHF.